Presented here are 14 T cell receptor beta chains from one specimen sequenced in a study of tissue T cells after allogeneic stem cell transplantation. The table came from immunoSEQ multiplex PCR; TCRdb's copy has only in-frame clones and leaves some out. The sample records roughly 45,000 clones, 73% being singletons. The source material was sorted cells pooled from one or two spleens. These receptors were obtained from a pool of C57BL/6 mice in good health.

About this clone: The gene symbols are mouse symbols. The read halts 1 residue ahead of the CDR3 end, with the missing end drawn from the germline J gene. The same CDR3 arises from other DNA sequences in this sample as well. The chain joins TRBV19 to TRBJ1-3; maybe TRBD1 (5 bases). CDR1 is FNHDT and CDR2 is SITEND in the germline V gene (reference sequence). CDR3 size: 14 residues. Between the trimmed V and J ends, which lost 2 bases and 0 bases, there was a span of 6 bases. The part of the CDR3 DNA that was read is TGTGCCAGCAGTATTAGGGGTTCTGGAAATACGCTCTAT. Its protein product is CASSIRGSGNTLY. The full CDR3 is CASSIRGSGNTLYF.

With respect to this clone: The genes are named according to mouse. The DNA ends 1 residue before the CDR3 does, and the rest of the CDR3 is filled in from the germline J gene. This chain connects TRBV29 to TRBJ1-2; possible D gene TRBD1, 5 bases. Germline assignment: CDR1 MSHET and CDR2 SYDVDS. The V end lost 4 bases, the J end lost 3 bases, and 9 bases lay between the germline ends. This CDR3 has 13 residues. This CDR3 reads CASSSGLDSDYTF. Incomplete CDR3 DNA: TGTGCTAGCAGTTCAGGGTTGGACTCCGACTACACC.

A remark on this clone: Gene names follow the mouse nomenclature. The CDR3 loop is CASSSGTGNTLYF. The CDR3 DNA, read in part, is TGTGCCAGCAGCTCTGGGACTGGAAATACGCTCTAT. The chain recombines TRBV4 with TRBJ1-3; D unresolved. The read terminates 1 residue ahead of where the CDR3 ends, so the germline J gene completes it. Looked up from germline, CDR1 is LGHDT and CDR2 is YNNKQL (reference sequence). Deletions cut 4 bases from V and 2 bases from J, with 6 bases between. The CDR3 consists of 13 residues. The variable domain in full, completed from reference TRBV4 and TRBJ1-3, reads ETAVFQTPNYHVTQVGNEVSFNCKQTLGHDTMYWYKQDSKKLLKIMFSYNNKQLIVNETVPRRFSPQSSDKAHLNLRIKSVEPEDSAVYLCASSSGTGNTLYFGEGSRLIVV.

This clone has a single count. The genes and germline here are from mouse. The CDR3 bases that were read are TGTGCTAGCAGTTTAGTGGGTAACACCCAGTAC. It codes for CASSLVGNTQY. The whole CDR3 sequence is CASSLVGNTQYF. The V and J genes are TRBV29 and TRBJ2-5; D remains ambiguous. The read finishes 1 residue shy of the CDR3 end, and the germline J gene is used to complete it. Germline V CDR1 and CDR2: MSHET, SYDVDS. V lost 2 bases, J lost 7 bases, and 7 bases lay in between. The CDR3 has 12 residues.

A remark on this clone: The gene names given are mouse names. Sequencing ends 1 residue short of the CDR3 end; the germline J gene provides the rest. The rearrangement joins TRBV13-2 to TRBJ1-2, with 9 positions matching TRBD1. V lost 6 bases, J lost 1 base, and 4 bases stayed unmatched. Germline V gene sequence: CDR1 NNHNN, CDR2 SYGAGS (reference sequence). The CDR3 contains 14 residues. Incomplete CDR3 DNA: TGTGCCAGCGCTCCGGGACAGGGAAACTCCGACTACACC. Translated: CASAPGQGNSDYT. The complete CDR3 sequence is CASAPGQGNSDYTF.

About this clone itself: Any gene name here is a mouse gene name. The missing CDR3 end, 1 residue past where the read stops, is filled in from the germline J gene. V and J are TRBV1 and TRBJ2-4, with no clear D. Germline-derived CDR1 and CDR2 are NSQYPW and LRSPGD (reference sequence). This CDR3 is 16 amino acids long. V shed 0 bases and J shed 0 bases, with 10 bases lying between them. This CDR3 is CTCSADTTSSQNTLYF. The covered CDR3 bases are TGCACCTGCAGTGCAGATACAACTTCTAGTCAAAACACCTTGTAC.

A word on this clone: Here the gene names and germline are mouse. The CDR3 end lies 1 residue beyond the end of the read and is filled in from the germline J gene. The chain employs TRBV3 and TRBJ2-1; 12 bases align to TRBD2. This CDR3 spans 15 amino acids. V dropped 5 bases and J dropped 6; count of bases not matched to a gene: 5. The V gene's germline CDR1 is SNHLY and CDR2 FYNGKV (reference sequence). The CDR3 bases that were read are TGTGCCAGCAGCCCCGACTGGGGGGGCGCTGCTGAGCAGTTC. Protein: CASSPDWGGAAEQF. The whole CDR3 region reads CASSPDWGGAAEQFF.

On this clone itself: Mouse names are used for the genes. The read gets to within 1 residue of the CDR3 end, and the germline J gene fills in the rest. The chain carries TRBV13-1 and TRBJ2-3, with D hard to call. In germline, CDR1 is NSHNY, CDR2 SYGAGN. The CDR3 covers 15 residues. V was clipped by 0 bases and J by 0 bases, with 8 bases between them. The DNA read from the CDR3 is TGTGCCAGCAGTGATGCATGGGTTAGTGCAGAAACGCTGTAT. Translating it yields CASSDAWVSAETLY. The CDR3, in full, reads CASSDAWVSAETLYF.

Points on this clone: Gene and germline names: mouse. The read ends 1 residue early relative to the CDR3; the germline J gene fills the gap. V and J are TRBV2 and TRBJ2-3, with D unclear. CDR1 and CDR2 from the germline V gene are LGHNA and YSYQKL. CDR3 length equals 14 residues. Trimming pared 0 bases from V and 3 bases from J, leaving 7 bases between. Here the CDR3 reads CASSQDETAETLYF. The part of the CDR3 DNA that was read is TGTGCCAGCAGCCAAGATGAGACAGCAGAAACGCTGTAT.

A note on this clone: Gene and germline names: mouse. The DNA ends 1 residue before the CDR3 does, and the rest of the CDR3 is filled in from the germline J gene. V usage is TRBV13-3 and J usage is TRBJ1-2; D is unclear. The CDR3 extends over 14 amino acids. V lost 1 base and J 0 bases, leaving 7 bases between the germline ends. Germline lookup yields CDR1 NNHDY and CDR2 SYVADS. The part of the CDR3 DNA that was read is TGTGCCAGCAGTGATATCAATGCAAACTCCGACTACACC. The encoded protein is CASSDINANSDYT. The full CDR3 sequence reads CASSDINANSDYTF.

A word on this clone: Genes and germline come from the mouse. The read ends 1 residue early relative to the CDR3; the germline J gene fills the gap. This chain links TRBV3 with TRBJ1-5; 7 bases match TRBD1. The CDR3 runs 14 residues. Trimming removed 4 bases from V and 7 bases from J; junction bases left unmatched: 7. Germline V lookup: CDR1 SNHLY, CDR2 FYNGKV (reference sequence). Incomplete CDR3 DNA: TGTGCCAGCAGCTCCCCCGGACAGGCTCAGGCTCCGCTT. It translates to CASSSPGQAQAPL. The whole CDR3 is CASSSPGQAQAPLF.

As for this clone: The gene names given are mouse names. The sequence runs out 1 residue before the end of the CDR3; the remainder is reconstructed from the germline J gene. The chain has TRBV19 and TRBJ2-1; 9 bases agree with TRBD1. J gave up 6 bases and V 5 bases, and 3 bases lay outside the gene matches. Germline assignment: CDR1 FNHDT and CDR2 SITEND (reference sequence). CDR3 size: 13 residues. CDR3 DNA (partial): TGTGCCAGCAGAAGGACAGGGGTTGCTGAGCAGTTC. Translating gives CASRRTGVAEQF. The whole CDR3 is CASRRTGVAEQFF. Filled out from reference TRBV19 and TRBJ2-1, the complete variable domain reads GGIITQTPKFLIGQEGQKLTLKCQQNFNHDTMYWYRQDSGKGLRLIYYSITENDLQKGDLSEGYDASREKKSSFSLTVTSAQKNEMAVFLCASRRTGVAEQFFGPGTRLTVL.

Notes on this clone: Mouse names are used for the genes. Read data end 1 residue before the CDR3 end; the end is taken from the germline J gene. J is TRBJ1-2 and V is TRBV13-3; 9 bases align to TRBD1. J lost 3 bases, V lost 4 bases, and 4 bases had no gene match. This CDR3 contains 14 residues. Germline V gene sequence: CDR1 NNHDY, CDR2 SYVADS. The DNA read from the CDR3 is TGTGCCAGCAGTCCCCGGGACAGGGACTCCGACTACACC. As protein: CASSPRDRDSDYT. The complete CDR3 reads CASSPRDRDSDYTF.

Of note for this clone: The gene names given are mouse names. The read ends 1 residue early relative to the CDR3; the germline J gene fills the gap. The chain is built from TRBV16 and TRBJ2-1; 10 bases match TRBD1. Per the germline V gene, CDR1 is SGHSA and CDR2 is FRNQAP. Unmatched junction bases numbered 2, after V lost 0 bases and J lost 6 bases. The CDR3 length is 15 residues. The CDR3 DNA, read in part, is TGTGCAAGCAGCTTAGATCGACAGGGGGCTGCTGAGCAGTTC. This translates into CASSLDRQGAAEQF. The full CDR3 reads CASSLDRQGAAEQFF.